This T cell receptor beta chain was found in a study of blood T cells in healthy people across ages. Study overall: Roughly one uniquely barcoded beta molecule per two T cells was captured.

Using a J-beta primer mix together with a sample-barcoded 5' primer, a second PCR was run for about 6 to 12 cycles. TCRdb reprocessed the 5' RACE reads via MiXCR and lists one record per CDR3 protein. The sample records 1.8 million or so distinct CDR3 sequences, about two fifths being singletons. The receptor was isolated from a human donor in good health. The sequenced sample consisted of blood.

In DNA, the CDR3 is TGCAGTGCTAGAGCCTCAATTACAGGGGCTTTGGTCGCTTTCTTT. This sequence encodes CSARASITGALVAFF. This sequence joins TRBV20-1 and TRBJ1-1; 7 nucleotides agree with TRBD1. With V trimmed by 1 base and J by 11 bases, 16 bases remained unmatched. The CDR3 contains 15 residues. Germline V gene data show CDR1 as DFQATT and CDR2 as SNEGSKA (reference sequence).